This is a list of T cell receptor beta chains from one sample in a study of T cells after somatic rescue of genetic block. TCRdb keeps only in-frame clones here, not all; method: immunoSEQ multiplex PCR. This repertoire shows about 68,000 clones, about 90% found once; its top ten account for about 2.7%. Specimen: peripheral blood mononuclear cells (PBMCs). These receptors originate from a man in his forties. Each CDR3 is given with its conserved first and last residue. D genes are given only for firm matches.

D: .
J: TRBJ2-5
V: TRBV10-1
CDR3: CASSKRGQETQYF

D: TRBD2
J: TRBJ2-1
V: TRBV6-6
CDR3: CASRPQRGGPNEQFF

D: .
J: TRBJ1-2
V: TRBV4-2
CDR3: CASSQDRTDWALYGYTF

D: .
J: TRBJ1-5
V: TRBV10-3
CDR3: CAISAGADQHQPQHF

D: TRBD1
J: TRBJ2-7
V: TRBV28
CDR3: CASVGTGAYEQYF

D: TRBD1
J: TRBJ2-7
V: TRBV11-2
CDR3: CASSFPGQGAYEQYF

D: .
J: TRBJ2-2
V: TRBV4-1
CDR3: CASSQDRVTGELFF

D: .
J: TRBJ1-5
V: TRBV19
CDR3: CASSIAGGGQPQHF

D: .
J: TRBJ2-2
V: TRBV19
CDR3: CASSIVDTGELFF

D: .
J: TRBJ2-7
V: TRBV21-1
CDR3: CASRDSYEQYF

D: TRBD1
J: TRBJ2-2
V: TRBV6-4
CDR3: CASSEQGANTGELFF

D: TRBD2
J: TRBJ2-3
V: TRBV10-1
CDR3: CASRPGLAGGTDTQYF

D: TRBD1
J: TRBJ2-1
V: TRBV25-1
CDR3: CASSAPGQGGSYNEQFF

D: .
J: TRBJ2-7
V: TRBV2
CDR3: CASSDGGNNEQYF

D: .
J: TRBJ2-7
V: TRBV18
CDR3: CASSPSGISQYF

D: .
J: TRBJ2-7
V: TRBV11-2
CDR3: CASRINRVTSYEQYF

D: .
J: TRBJ2-2
V: TRBV19
CDR3: CASSIRLGGDTGELFF

D: .
J: TRBJ2-7
V: TRBV9
CDR3: CASSVAGDGTYEQYF

D: .
J: TRBJ1-4
V: TRBV7-2
CDR3: CASSLGGRNEKLFF

D: TRBD1
J: TRBJ1-5
V: TRBV4-2
CDR3: CASSHADRDSNQPQHF

D: .
J: TRBJ2-7
V: TRBV29-1
CDR3: CSVVASGLYEQYF

D: TRBD1
J: TRBJ1-2
V: TRBV19
CDR3: CASSPTGGRYGYTF

D: TRBD1
J: TRBJ1-3
V: TRBV27
CDR3: CASSSWTGRFNTIYF

D: .
J: TRBJ1-5
V: TRBV2
CDR3: CASSAGGIQPQHF

D: .
J: TRBJ1-6
V: TRBV21-1
CDR3: CASSNYRGPPRSPLHF

D: TRBD1
J: TRBJ2-5
V: TRBV15
CDR3: CATSRVGTGSFETQYF

D: .
J: TRBJ2-3
V: TRBV7-2
CDR3: CASSPQADTQYF

D: .
J: TRBJ2-7
V: TRBV27
CDR3: CASSPSGGEQYF

D: TRBD2
J: TRBJ2-3
V: TRBV10-3
CDR3: CAISGTGGYDTQYF

D: .
J: TRBJ2-1
V: TRBV9
CDR3: CASSVTGGGPSSYNEQFF

D: .
J: TRBJ2-7
V: TRBV18
CDR3: CASSPWTQYEQYF

D: .
J: TRBJ2-2
V: TRBV7-2
CDR3: CASSLSRGGTGELFF

D: TRBD2
J: TRBJ2-5
V: TRBV6-5
CDR3: CASKPRTSVKETQYF

D: TRBD1
J: TRBJ2-6
V: TRBV28
CDR3: CASSSWTGSTGANVLTF

D: TRBD1
J: TRBJ1-2
V: TRBV19
CDR3: CASSVRQGAYGYTF

D: TRBD1
J: TRBJ1-1
V: TRBV7-9
CDR3: CASSPTGAVEAFF

D: .
J: TRBJ1-2
V: TRBV5-6
CDR3: CATLPAGIRGYTF